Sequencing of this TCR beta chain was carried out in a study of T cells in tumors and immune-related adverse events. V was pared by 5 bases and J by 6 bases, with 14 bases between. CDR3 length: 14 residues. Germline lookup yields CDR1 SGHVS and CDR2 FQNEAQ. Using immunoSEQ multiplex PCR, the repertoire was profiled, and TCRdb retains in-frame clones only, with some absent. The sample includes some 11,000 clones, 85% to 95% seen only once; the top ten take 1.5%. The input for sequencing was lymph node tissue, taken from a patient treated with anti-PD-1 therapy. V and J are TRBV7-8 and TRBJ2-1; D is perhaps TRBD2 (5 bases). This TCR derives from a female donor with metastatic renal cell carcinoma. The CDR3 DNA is TGTGCCAGCAGCCGCAGTACTAGTTCCAATGAGCAGTTCTTC. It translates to CASSRSTSSNEQFF.